This entry lists 7 T cell receptor beta chains sequenced from one sample in a study of control samples from healthy donors and cancer patients. Assay used: immunoSEQ multiplex PCR; TCRdb lists only in-frame clones, some missing. The table shows tens of thousands of clones, with about 80% occurring only once. Sequenced material: blood. The receptors originated from a man between 65 and 85 years old in good health.

This rearrangement joins TRBV5-6 to TRBJ1-1; a possible D gene is TRBD1 (6 bases). The germline gives CDR1 SGHDT, CDR2 YYEEEE. V was pared by 1 base and J by 6 bases, with 7 bases between. There are 12 residues in the CDR3. CDR3 bases: TGTGCCAGCAGCTTGCGGGGGCCTGAAGCTTTCTTT. Its translation is CASSLRGPEAFF.

V and J are TRBV6-6 and TRBJ1-1; no definite D call. The CDR3 length is 14 residues. V lost 2 bases and J 6 bases, leaving 13 bases between the germline ends. Germline V gene lookup returns CDR1 MNHNY and CDR2 SVGAGI (reference sequence). As DNA, the CDR3 is TGTGCCAGCAGTTACAACATAGCAGCTGCTGAAGCTTTCTTT. This translates into CASSYNIAAAEAFF.

V usage is TRBV7-8 and J usage is TRBJ1-2, with 7 bases identical to TRBD1. The length of the CDR3 is 15 residues. V trimming: 2 bases; J trimming: 4 bases; junction bases outside the gene matches: 7. Germline CDR1 and CDR2: SGHVS and FQNEAQ. Written as DNA, the CDR3 is TGTGCCAGCAGCTTATGGGGACAGCCCCTCTATGGCTACACCTTC. This codes for CASSLWGQPLYGYTF.

The chain uses TRBV5-1 and TRBJ2-2; 8 nucleotides align to TRBD1. This CDR3 comprises 16 residues. J lost 2 bases, V lost 1 base, and 4 bases had no gene match. In germline, CDR1 is SGHRS, CDR2 YFSETQ. The CDR3 bases are TGCGCCAGCAGCTTGCTAGGGACAGGTAACACCGGGGAGCTGTTTTTT. It codes for CASSLLGTGNTGELFF. Based on the CDR3 plus reference TRBV5-1 and TRBJ2-2, the full variable domain is KAGVTQTPRYLIKTRGQQVTLSCSPISGHRSVSWYQQTPGQGLQFLFEYFSETQRNKGNFPGRFSGRQFSNSRSEMNVSTLELGDSALYLCASSLLGTGNTGELFFGEGSRLTVL.

Here the CDR3 reads CASSLVLRGNEQFF. CDR3 in DNA: TGCGCCAGCAGCTTGGTGTTAAGGGGAAATGAGCAGTTCTTC. The chain combines TRBV5-1 with TRBJ2-1, with D tentatively TRBD1 (5 bases). Trimming took off 0 bases at V and 7 bases at J, with 11 bases between the two ends. In germline, CDR1 is SGHRS, CDR2 YFSETQ. The CDR3 length is 14 residues.

The V call is TRBV3-1 (or the pseudogene TRBV3-2), the J call TRBJ2-5; TRBD2 aligns across 11 bases. Germline lookup yields CDR1 LGHDT and CDR2 YNNKEL (reference sequence). V dropped 2 bases and J dropped 5; count of bases not matched to a gene: 7. The CDR3 contains 16 residues. CDR3 sequence reads: CASSQYTSGGRETQYF. CDR3 nucleotides: TGTGCCAGCAGCCAATACACTAGCGGGGGACGGGAGACCCAGTACTTC.

The chain joins TRBV3-1 (or the pseudogene TRBV3-2) to TRBJ2-3; 9 nucleotides align to TRBD2. The CDR3 totals 16 residues. V lost 4 bases, J lost 5 bases, and 10 bases stayed unmatched. CDR1 is LGHDT, CDR2 YNNKEL, per germline (reference sequence). The CDR3 nucleotides are TGTGCCAGCAGCCCAAGTTCTAGCGGGGATGAAGATACGCAGTATTTT. The encoded protein is CASSPSSSGDEDTQYF.